This TCR beta chain was documented in a study of CD8+CD57+ T cells in acquired aplastic anemia. General study points: Fewer than 35 CD8+ CDR3 sequences occurred in both the patients and the controls.

In regard to this clonotype: Its antigen is unknown. As the CDR3 is not closed by the conserved phenylalanine or tryptophan, this likely results from a read error. Because the CDR3's place on the DNA is in doubt, the DNA is left out and the CDR3 is given as listed by TCRdb.

Inclusive of both ends, the CDR3 amounts to 13 amino acids. The germline CDR1 and CDR2 sequences are SGHTA and FQGNSA. Selection for sequencing was limited to patients who had shown CD8+CD57+ cell expansion by flow cytometry. Using genomic DNA as the template, TCR beta VDJ and CDR3 profiling was carried out. TCRdb recomputed calls from the reads with MiXCR, one row per CDR3 protein. The sample yields about 270,000 distinct CDR3 sequences, around 82% seen once. The V call is TRBV7-2, the J call TRBJ2-3; the DNA was not compared with TRBD2, the D call given in the table. The sample was sorted CD4+, CD8+, or CD8+CD57+ T cells (not recorded which) from PBMCs. The TCR sequence derives from a human donor with aplastic anemia. This chain's CDR3 is CASSLGGAHTKYY.